This T cell receptor (beta chain) originates from a study of T cell responses to AZD1222 COVID-19 vaccine. Study details: Second-dose intervals of approximately 4 or approximately 12 weeks were pooled.

TCRdb's table, derived via immunoSEQ multiplex PCR, lists solely in-frame clones and lacks some. The sample records approximately 140,000 clones, around 90% being singletons. The sequence came from an adult in good health. The sample consisted of peripheral blood, taken on day 0 of AZD1222 vaccination.

CDR3 DNA sequence: TGTGCCAGCAGCACCGGGACTCACGAGCAGTACTTC. This gives the protein CASSTGTHEQYF. V is TRBV5-6 and J is TRBJ2-7; weak D call: TRBD2 (6 bases). Per germline, CDR1 SGHDT and CDR2 YYEEEE. The CDR3 consists of 12 residues. V lost 4 bases and J lost 5, with 10 bases in between.